These 32 T cell receptor beta chains originate from one sample sequenced in a study of blood T cell repertoires in COVID-19. Assay used: immunoSEQ multiplex PCR; TCRdb lists only in-frame clones, some missing. The top ten hold approximately 7.3% of the sample, which has more than 200,000 clones, around nine tenths seen once. The sample taken for sequencing was PBMCs or T cells enriched from blood (not recorded which). The receptors were sampled from a man aged 25 to 40 in a cohort exposed to, infected with or recovered from COVID-19 (not recorded which).

The rearrangement joins TRBV25-1 to TRBJ2-3; 7 bases map to TRBD1. Germline CDR1 and CDR2: MGHDK and SYGVNS. The CDR3 is 17 amino acids. The ends lost 2 bases at V and 2 bases at J; junction bases unmatched: 10. The CDR3 region has the DNA TGTGCCAGCAGTGAACACTCTCCGGACAGGTACACAGATACGCAGTATTTT. Translated: CASSEHSPDRYTDTQYF.

The chain carries TRBV18 and TRBJ2-3; TRBD2 agrees at 10 bases. The CDR3 runs 16 residues. Germline CDR1 and CDR2: KGHSH and LQKENI. V shed 3 bases, J shed 2 bases, and the junction held 5 bases outside the gene matches. CDR3 loop: CASSPRTSGLTDTQYF. As DNA, the CDR3 is TGTGCCAGCTCACCGAGGACTAGCGGTCTCACAGATACGCAGTATTTT.

The chain joins TRBV27 to TRBJ2-1; D is perhaps TRBD2 (5 bases). This CDR3 region has 14 residues. Germline V CDR1 and CDR2: MNHEY, SMNVEV (reference sequence). Trimming cost V 4 bases and J 6 bases, with 13 bases left between them. The DNA for the CDR3 is TGTGCCAGCAGTTCGACACCTCGGGGCAATGAGCAGTTCTTC. This encodes CASSSTPRGNEQFF.

CDR3 sequence reads: CASSPGQGKNQPQHF. The CDR3 DNA reads as TGTGCCAGCAGCCCGGGACAGGGCAAAAATCAGCCCCAGCATTTT. The V and J genes are TRBV7-8 and TRBJ1-5, with TRBD1 matching over 9 bases. Unmatched junction bases numbered 6, after V lost 5 bases and J lost 4 bases. The CDR3 extends over 15 amino acids. Germline V CDR1 and CDR2: SGHVS, FQNEAQ.

The J gene is TRBJ1-6, the V gene TRBV21-1; TRBD1 is taken as the D call from the table, unchecked against the DNA. TRBV21-1 is a pseudogene locus. The length of the CDR3 is 16 residues. CDR3 nucleotides: TGTGCCAGCAGCAAATGGGGCCGGAACGATAATTCACCCCTCCACTTT. Translated: CASSKWGRNDNSPLHF.

The V call is TRBV11-2, the J call TRBJ1-1; 10 bases are shared with TRBD1. With 5 bases clipped from V and 5 bases from J, the junction kept 5 bases outside the gene matches. Germline V gene data show CDR1 as SGHAT and CDR2 as FQNNGV. The CDR3 is 14 amino acids. CDR3 loop: CASSRDRGQTEAFF. The CDR3 region has the DNA TGTGCCAGCAGCCGAGACAGGGGGCAGACTGAAGCTTTCTTT.

The DNA for the CDR3 is TGTGCCAGCAGCGGGAGGAGAACCACTGAGCAGTTCTTC. Protein sequence: CASSGRRTTEQFF. This sequence joins TRBV9 and TRBJ2-1; a weak D match, TRBD2 (5 bases). V was trimmed by 3 bases and J by 9 bases, leaving 13 bases between them. The CDR3 covers 13 residues. Germline V gives CDR1 SGDLS, CDR2 YYNGEE. The full variable domain, rest sourced from reference TRBV9 and TRBJ2-1, is DSGVTQTPKHLITATGQRVTLRCSPRSGDLSVYWYQQSLDQGLQFLIQYYNGEERAKGNILERFSAQQFPDLHSELNLSSLELGDSALYFCASSGRRTTEQFFGPGTRLTVL.

The chain combines TRBV11-2 with TRBJ2-1, with D possibly being TRBD1 (5 bases). CDR3 length equals 13 residues. Per germline, CDR1 SGHAT and CDR2 FQNNGV. Trimming took 3 bases from V and 4 from J, leaving 7 bases between them. CDR3 amino acids: CASSFDSYNEQFF. The CDR3 DNA is TGTGCCAGCAGCTTCGACAGTTACAATGAGCAGTTCTTC.

The chain's CDR3 is CASSPGTGLDYEQYF. CDR3 nucleotides: TGTGCCAGTAGTCCCGGGACAGGGCTTGATTACGAGCAGTACTTC. J is TRBJ2-7 and V is TRBV19; 9 bases are a match to TRBD1. The CDR3 covers 15 residues. Unmatched junction bases numbered 9, after V lost 5 bases and J lost 4 bases. Germline V gene data show CDR1 as LNHDA and CDR2 as SQIVND (reference sequence).

This chain uses TRBV15 with TRBJ1-2; a possible D gene is TRBD1 (6 bases). The germline CDR1 and CDR2 sequences are LNHNV and YYDKDF (reference sequence). Trimming shortened V by 6 bases and J by 0 bases, and 8 bases separated the two germline ends. This CDR3 has 13 amino acids. The CDR3 DNA follows: TGTGCCACCAGGGACAGATCTAACTATGGCTACACCTTC. Protein product: CATRDRSNYGYTF.

This clone was counted many times. V gene TRBV7-2 combines with J gene TRBJ2-7, with 7 bases fitting TRBD1. CDR3 size: 16 residues. J was trimmed by 5 bases and V by 3 bases; bases with no gene match: 13. The V gene's germline CDR1 is SGHTA and CDR2 FQGNSA. For the CDR3, the DNA is TGTGCCAGCAGCTTTAGTGGGGTGTTACAGGGGCACGAGCAGTACTTC. It is translated as CASSFSGVLQGHEQYF.

This sequence joins TRBV11-3 and TRBJ2-1, with 8 bases lining up with TRBD1. The CDR3 extends over 16 amino acids. CDR1 is SGHNT and CDR2 is YENEEA in the germline V gene. The V gene end was trimmed by 4 bases and the J gene end by 1 base; junction bases not matched to a gene: 6. CDR3 protein: CASSSRDRGSYNEQFF. CDR3 coding DNA: TGTGCCAGCAGCTCCCGAGACAGGGGTTCCTACAATGAGCAGTTCTTC.

The gene calls are TRBV7-6 and TRBJ2-1, with 9 bases lining up with TRBD1. Trimming took 5 bases from V and 5 from J; bases not matched to a gene: 7. CDR3 length: 15 residues. The V gene's germline CDR1 is SGHVS and CDR2 FNYEAQ. The CDR3 region is CASSQTGTGNNEQFF. The CDR3 DNA reads as TGTGCCAGCAGCCAGACCGGGACAGGGAACAATGAGCAGTTCTTC.

This clone was found once. The chain couples TRBV7-8 to TRBJ2-5; no firm D call. The CDR3 covers 14 residues. The germline V gene has CDR1 SGHVS and CDR2 FQNEAQ. Deletions cut 1 base from V and 0 bases from J, with 6 bases between. The CDR3 loop is CASSLVADQETQYF. The CDR3 region has the DNA TGTGCCAGCAGCTTAGTTGCGGACCAAGAGACCCAGTACTTC. The full variable domain, rest sourced from reference TRBV7-8 and TRBJ2-5, is GAGVSQSPRYKVAKRGQDVALRCDPISGHVSLFWYQQALGQGPEFLTYFQNEAQLDKSGLPSDRFFAERPEGSVSTLKIQRTQQEDSAVYLCASSLVADQETQYFGPGTRLLVL.

The rearrangement uses TRBV5-4 and TRBJ1-2; 10 bases are a match to TRBD1. Germline V gene data show CDR1 as SGHNT and CDR2 as YYREEE (reference sequence). This CDR3 is 16 amino acids long. V gave up 2 bases and J gave up 0 bases; unmatched junction bases: 4. CDR3 sequence reads: CASSLGGTGANYGYTF. The CDR3 coding sequence is TGTGCCAGCAGCTTAGGTGGGACAGGGGCTAACTATGGCTACACCTTC.

The rearrangement uses TRBV7-8 and TRBJ2-7; the match to TRBD2 covers 10 bases. In germline, CDR1 is SGHVS, CDR2 FQNEAQ. V lost 2 bases to trimming and J lost 3 bases; unmatched junction nucleotides: 4. The CDR3 extends over 15 amino acids. DNA of the CDR3: TGTGCCAGCAGCTTACCTAGCGGGGGCTTCTACGAGCAGTACTTC. It encodes CASSLPSGGFYEQYF. Full variable domain (outside the CDR3, taken from reference TRBV7-8 and TRBJ2-7): GAGVSQSPRYKVAKRGQDVALRCDPISGHVSLFWYQQALGQGPEFLTYFQNEAQLDKSGLPSDRFFAERPEGSVSTLKIQRTQQEDSAVYLCASSLPSGGFYEQYFGPGTRLTVT.

Here the CDR3 reads CASSLGGQKKETQYF. The CDR3 nucleotides read TGTGCCAGTAGTCTGGGGGGACAGAAAAAAGAGACCCAGTACTTC. The chain has TRBV19 and TRBJ2-5; a possible D gene is TRBD1 (7 bases). V gave up 5 bases and J gave up 3 bases, with 16 bases separating them. The CDR3 has 15 amino acids. Germline assignment: CDR1 LNHDA and CDR2 SQIVND (reference sequence).

The chain combines TRBV7-2 with TRBJ2-2; no reliable D call. Germline CDR1 reads SGHTA; CDR2 reads FQGNSA. The CDR3 sequence is 15 residues long. Trimming took off 3 bases at V and 1 base at J, with 9 bases between the two ends. The CDR3 loop reads CASSFMSGNTGELFF. In DNA, the CDR3 is TGTGCCAGCAGCTTTATGAGTGGGAACACCGGGGAGCTGTTTTTT.

The J gene is TRBJ2-1, the V gene TRBV5-5; 7 bases align to TRBD2. CDR3 length: 16 amino acids. V shed 1 base and J 1 base; nucleotides not matched to a gene: 5. Per germline, CDR1 SGHKS and CDR2 YYEKEE (reference sequence). The CDR3, as DNA: TGTGCCAGCAGCTTGTTTGCTAGCGGATCCTACAATGAGCAGTTCTTC. It encodes CASSLFASGSYNEQFF.

V gene TRBV4-3 combines with J gene TRBJ1-5; TRBD1 matches at 10 bases. The junction had 13 bases not matched to a gene; V was cut back by 0 bases and J by 2 bases. This CDR3 region has 20 residues. Germline assignment: CDR1 LGHNA and CDR2 YSLEER. This chain's CDR3 is CASSQEIGTGAFRGNQPQHF. The CDR3 DNA reads as TGCGCCAGCAGCCAAGAGATCGGGACAGGGGCTTTTAGGGGCAATCAGCCCCAGCATTTT.

The J gene is TRBJ1-2, the V gene TRBV18; perhaps TRBD1 as D (5 bases). Germline lookup yields CDR1 KGHSH and CDR2 LQKENI. The length of the CDR3 is 14 residues. Trimming took 3 bases from V and 4 from J, leaving 12 bases between them. CDR3 sequence reads: CASSPGQEGYGYTF. The CDR3 DNA sequence: TGTGCCAGCTCACCGGGGCAGGAAGGCTATGGCTACACCTTC. The full variable domain, rest sourced from reference TRBV18 and TRBJ1-2, is NAGVMQNPRHLVRRRGQEARLRCSPMKGHSHVYWYRQLPEEGLKFMVYLQKENIIDESGMPKERFSAEFPKEGPSILRIQQVVRGDSAAYFCASSPGQEGYGYTFGSGTRLTVV.

This chain uses TRBV19 with TRBJ1-1, with D perhaps matching TRBD1 (5 bases). Germline CDR1 reads LNHDA; CDR2 reads SQIVND (reference sequence). This CDR3 spans 14 amino acids. V lost 4 bases to trimming and J lost 1 base, with 10 bases between them. The CDR3 loop reads CASSTQTGNTEAFF. The DNA of the CDR3 is TGTGCCAGTAGTACTCAAACAGGGAACACTGAAGCTTTCTTT.

The chain joins TRBV28 to TRBJ2-5; D is unclear. V lost 7 bases, J lost 7 bases, and 25 bases lay in between. The CDR3 runs 16 residues. Germline values: CDR1 MDHEN, CDR2 SYDVKM. In DNA form, the CDR3 reads TGTGCCAGCAAAATCCGTACATACGGCACCCCGGGGACCCAGTACTTC. Residues: CASKIRTYGTPGTQYF.

This clone has just a few counts. CDR3 sequence (DNA): TGTGCCAGCAGCTTGGAGCTAGCGTTCTCCTACGAGCAGTACTTC. This encodes CASSLELAFSYEQYF. This chain joins TRBV5-4 and TRBJ2-7, with D tentatively TRBD2 (6 bases). The CDR3 covers 15 residues. Germline assignment: CDR1 SGHNT and CDR2 YYREEE (reference sequence). Trimming took off 0 bases at V and 0 bases at J, with 10 bases between the two ends.

The CDR3: CASSYSTGWDQPQHF. DNA of the CDR3: TGTGCCAGCAGTTACTCGACAGGGTGGGATCAGCCCCAGCATTTT. The rearrangement uses TRBV6-2 or TRBV6-3 and TRBJ1-5; 7 bases map to TRBD1. Germline CDR1 MNHEY, CDR2 SVGEGT. The V segment lost 0 bases and the J segment 5 bases; nucleotides outside the gene matches: 4. The CDR3 consists of 15 residues.

Worth noting for this clone: A much larger clone is a single base away; this may be a read error. The chain joins TRBV5-1 to TRBJ2-1, with 11 bases aligning to TRBD2. The CDR3 covers 15 residues. V was clipped by 3 bases and J by 3 bases; unmatched bases: 2. Germline values: CDR1 SGHRS, CDR2 YFSETQ. The CDR3 reads CASSSTSGSYNEQFF. In nucleotides, the CDR3 is TGCGCCAGCAGCTCAACTAGCGGGAGCTACAATGAGCAGTTCTTC.

This chain uses TRBV19 with TRBJ2-7; TRBD2 matches 7 bases. CDR1 and CDR2 from the germline V gene are LNHDA and SQIVND (reference sequence). The junction had 7 bases not matched to a gene; V was cut back by 3 bases and J by 2 bases. CDR3 length: 15 amino acids. In nucleotides, the CDR3 is TGTGCCAGTAGTATTATAGCGGGTTCTCCCTACGAGCAGTACTTC. This codes for CASSIIAGSPYEQYF. Full variable domain (rest looked up from reference TRBV19 and TRBJ2-7): DGGITQSPKYLFRKEGQNVTLSCEQNLNHDAMYWYRQDPGQGLRLIYYSQIVNDFQKGDIAEGYSVSREKKESFPLTVTSAQKNPTAFYLCASSIIAGSPYEQYFGPGTRLTVT.

V and J are TRBV6-2 or TRBV6-3 and TRBJ2-1; D not resolved. Germline CDR1 MNHEY, CDR2 SVGEGT. The CDR3 loop spans 15 amino acids. The germline V and J ends were trimmed by 2 bases and 5 bases, with 13 bases remaining between them. For the CDR3, the DNA is TGTGCCAGCAGTTACCGACACCACTCAAACAATGAGCAGTTCTTC. As protein: CASSYRHHSNNEQFF.

J is TRBJ1-1 and V is TRBV5-1, with D possibly matching TRBD1 (5 bases). This CDR3 spans 12 amino acids. The V gene lost 1 base and the J gene lost 7 bases, with 8 bases spanning the gap. Germline V gives CDR1 SGHRS, CDR2 YFSETQ. CDR3 nucleotide sequence: TGCGCCAGCAGCTTGAGACAGAATGAAGCTTTCTTT. Translated, it gives CASSLRQNEAFF. The variable domain in full, with the rest retrieved from reference TRBV5-1 and TRBJ1-1, is KAGVTQTPRYLIKTRGQQVTLSCSPISGHRSVSWYQQTPGQGLQFLFEYFSETQRNKGNFPGRFSGRQFSNSRSEMNVSTLELGDSALYLCASSLRQNEAFFGQGTRLTVV.

The chain recombines TRBV6-5 with TRBJ2-1; D call uncertain. The V end was cut by 6 bases, the J end by 4 bases, with 4 bases between. Germline values: CDR1 MNHEY, CDR2 SVGAGI. The CDR3 spans 11 residues. As DNA, the CDR3 is TGTGCCAGCAGCCAATACAATGAGCAGTTCTTC. Its protein is CASSQYNEQFF.

The V and J genes are TRBV7-9 and TRBJ2-5; 8 bases fit TRBD2. Germline CDR1 is SEHNR and CDR2 is FQNEAQ (reference sequence). There are 16 residues in the CDR3. V lost 2 bases to trimming and J lost 5 bases; unmatched junction nucleotides: 10. CDR3 sequence reads: CASSLSVGLGRETQYF. The CDR3 DNA reads TGTGCCAGCAGCTTATCGGTGGGACTAGGGAGGGAGACCCAGTACTTC.

The CDR3 nucleotides read TGTGCCAGTAGTATAGGGGGGACAGGCAAGGAAGCTTTCTTT. It encodes CASSIGGTGKEAFF. The V and J genes are TRBV19 and TRBJ1-1; TRBD1 aligns across 8 bases. The CDR3 runs 14 residues. V trimming: 1 base; J trimming: 8 bases; junction bases outside the gene matches: 6. Germline V CDR1 and CDR2: LNHDA, SQIVND (reference sequence).